This TCR beta chain was sequenced in a study of beta chain features in type 1 diabetes. Looked up from germline, CDR1 is SQVTM and CDR2 is ANQGSEA. This CDR3 spans 15 amino acids. With 5 bases clipped from V and 2 bases from J, the junction kept 5 bases outside the gene matches. This clone was seen more than once but under ten times. Antigen: not known. Expressed TCRB transcripts got sequenced, as all isolated RNA was reverse transcribed. Only in-frame clones appear in the TCRdb table, and some are missing; sequencing was by immunoSEQ multiplex PCR. The data hold hundreds of thousands of clones, with about 14% observed a single time. Study-wide findings and caveats: Type 1 diabetes patients had moderately but significantly shorter TCRB CDR3s in all four CD4+ subsets.

The sequence was collected from a man between 18 and 35 years old with type 1 diabetes. Sequenced sample: naive CD4+ T cells from blood. The chain is built from TRBV29-1 and TRBJ2-3, with 12 nucleotides matching TRBD2. CDR3 in DNA: TGCAGCGTTATCCGGACTAGCGGGAACACAGATACGCAGTATTTT. This translates into CSVIRTSGNTDTQYF.